These 15 T cell receptor beta chains originate from one sample sequenced in a study of T cell responses to AZD1222 COVID-19 vaccine. The protocol was immunoSEQ multiplex PCR, while the TCRdb copy is restricted to in-frame clones and leaves out a portion. The data show approximately 110,000 clones, with about four fifths seen just once and 5% held by the top ten. The source was peripheral blood, collected on day 0 of AZD1222 vaccination. These receptors originate from an adult in good health.

The gene calls are TRBV18 and TRBJ2-7; 7 bases match TRBD1. Losses at the gene ends were 0 bases for V and 7 bases for J; bases not matched to a gene: 6. This CDR3 spans 14 amino acids. The V gene's germline CDR1 is KGHSH and CDR2 LQKENI. As DNA, the CDR3 is TGTGCCAGCTCACCACCCCTTGACAGGGCAGAGCAGTACTTC. Its protein is CASSPPLDRAEQYF.

A few counts support this clone. Here the CDR3 DNA reads TGCGCCAGCAGTCAAGCCGGGACAGATTTGGTCACTGAAGCTTTCTTT. Its translation: CASSQAGTDLVTEAFF. The chain couples TRBV23-1 to TRBJ1-1; TRBD1 aligns across 7 bases. TRBV23-1 is labeled an ORF, and its function is uncertain. With 2 bases clipped from V and 4 bases from J, the junction kept 10 bases outside the gene matches. The CDR3 has 16 amino acids.

The chain has TRBV14 and TRBJ2-3, with TRBD2 matching 8 bases. This CDR3 region has 15 residues. Germline loops: CDR1 SGHDN, CDR2 FVKESK. Trimming removed 2 bases from V and 4 bases from J; junction bases left unmatched: 5. CDR3 amino acids: CASSQPRGGPDTQYF. Here the CDR3 DNA reads TGTGCCAGCAGCCAACCCCGGGGGGGCCCAGATACGCAGTATTTT. Combining the CDR3 with reference TRBV14 and TRBJ2-3 gives the whole variable domain EAGVTQFPSHSVIEKGQTVTLRCDPISGHDNLYWYRRVMGKEIKFLLHFVKESKQDESGMPNNRFLAERTGGTYSTLKVQPAELEDSGVYFCASSQPRGGPDTQYFGPGTRLTVL.

This clone has a handful of counts. V usage is TRBV10-3 and J usage is TRBJ1-1; D possibly corresponds to TRBD1 (6 bases). This CDR3 spans 13 amino acids. CDR1 and CDR2 from the germline V gene are ENHRY and SYGVKD. The germline V and J ends were trimmed by 10 bases and 1 base, with 13 bases remaining between them. The DNA of the CDR3 is TGTGCCAGCACCGGGACAACGAACACTGAAGCTTTCTTT. It translates to CASTGTTNTEAFF.

This clone was counted between two and nine times. The rearrangement links TRBV3-1 (or the pseudogene TRBV3-2) to TRBJ1-5; the D gene is possibly TRBD1 (6 bases). Germline CDR1 LGHDT, CDR2 YNNKEL (reference sequence). The CDR3 length is 13 residues. The V and J ends lost 4 bases and 2 bases respectively, with 6 bases between them. CDR3 sequence (DNA): TGTGCCAGCAGCCGACAGGGCAATCAGCCCCAGCATTTT. This codes for CASSRQGNQPQHF.

The chain recombines TRBV7-2 with TRBJ2-1; D not certain. The CDR3 has 14 amino acids. V shed 6 bases and J shed 3 bases, with 12 bases lying between them. Germline CDR1 and CDR2: SGHTA and FQGNSA. The CDR3 DNA reads as TGTGCCAGCAGGGCTTCCGGATTCTACAATGAGCAGTTCTTC. It translates to CASRASGFYNEQFF.

The J gene is TRBJ1-3, the V gene TRBV7-2, with a possible D match to TRBD1 (5 bases). The CDR3 extends over 17 amino acids. The germline V and J ends were trimmed by 1 base and 0 bases, with 13 bases remaining between them. The germline CDR1 and CDR2 sequences are SGHTA and FQGNSA. This chain's CDR3 is CASSLVWAGSSGNTIYF. The DNA of the CDR3 is TGTGCCAGCAGCTTAGTCTGGGCAGGGAGCTCTGGAAACACCATATATTTT.

The CDR3 sequence: CASSYGMNTEAFF. In DNA form, the CDR3 reads TGTGCCAGCAGTTACGGGATGAACACTGAAGCTTTCTTT. The gene calls are TRBV6-6 and TRBJ1-1; no firm D call. CDR1 and CDR2 (germline): MNHNY, SVGAGI (reference sequence). This CDR3 region has 13 residues. V lost 2 bases and J lost 0, with 4 bases in between.

The chain is built from TRBV11-1 and TRBJ2-7, with D perhaps matching TRBD1 (6 bases). CDR3 length: 15 residues. Trimming removed 1 base at V and 3 bases at J, with 13 bases between. Germline V CDR1 and CDR2: SGHAT, FQDESV (reference sequence). The CDR3 region is CASSLGRGSHYEQYF. In nucleotides, the CDR3 is TGTGCCAGCAGCTTAGGTAGGGGGAGCCACTACGAGCAGTACTTC. The full variable domain, rest sourced from reference TRBV11-1 and TRBJ2-7, is EAEVAQSPRYKITEKSQAVAFWCDPISGHATLYWYRQILGQGPELLVQFQDESVVDDSQLPKDRFSAERLKGVDSTLKIQPAELGDSAMYLCASSLGRGSHYEQYFGPGTRLTVT.

This clone showed up just once. The chain carries TRBV9 and TRBJ1-4, with TRBD1 matching 9 bases. Germline V gene lookup returns CDR1 SGDLS and CDR2 YYNGEE. CDR3 length equals 15 residues. With 0 bases clipped from V and 8 bases from J, the junction kept 5 bases outside the gene matches. In DNA form, the CDR3 reads TGTGCCAGCAGCGTAGAGGGACAGGGTCGGGAAAAACTGTTTTTT. Protein sequence: CASSVEGQGREKLFF.

This clone was seen a handful of times. This chain connects TRBV21-1 to TRBJ1-5. TRBV21-1 counts as a pseudogene. CDR3 length: 14 amino acids. The CDR3 coding sequence is TGTGCCCCAGAGGGACCGTCTGAAAATCAGCCCCAGCATTTT. Translating gives CAPEGPSENQPQHF.

The V call is TRBV5-1, the J call TRBJ1-2; no firm D call. Per germline, CDR1 SGHRS and CDR2 YFSETQ. The V gene lost 0 bases and the J gene lost 2 bases, with 5 bases spanning the gap. This CDR3 has 13 residues. CDR3 coding DNA: TGCGCCAGCAGCTTGGGACGGAACTATGGCTACACCTTC. This gives the protein CASSLGRNYGYTF. The full variable domain, its missing parts supplied by reference TRBV5-1 and TRBJ1-2, is KAGVTQTPRYLIKTRGQQVTLSCSPISGHRSVSWYQQTPGQGLQFLFEYFSETQRNKGNFPGRFSGRQFSNSRSEMNVSTLELGDSALYLCASSLGRNYGYTFGSGTRLTVV.

The J gene is TRBJ2-7, the V gene TRBV30, with a possible D match to TRBD2 (5 bases). The germline V and J ends were trimmed by 0 bases and 3 bases, with 9 bases remaining between them. The CDR3 has 13 residues. Germline V gene data show CDR1 as GTSNPN and CDR2 as SVGIG (reference sequence). This CDR3 reads CAWSVTSVYEQYF. The CDR3 DNA follows: TGTGCCTGGAGTGTAACTAGTGTCTACGAGCAGTACTTC.

The genes are TRBV3-1 (or the pseudogene TRBV3-2) and TRBJ1-6; no clear D. With 1 base removed from V and 6 bases from J, the gap between germline ends came to 10 bases. Germline loops: CDR1 LGHDT, CDR2 YNNKEL (reference sequence). CDR3 length: 15 residues. CDR3 sequence reads: CASSQGVNSNSPLHF. CDR3 nucleotides: TGTGCCAGCAGCCAAGGGGTCAATTCTAATTCACCCCTCCACTTT.

This clone was seen a handful of times. V is TRBV6-6 and J is TRBJ2-1, with a possible D match to TRBD2 (6 bases). The CDR3 totals 13 residues. Germline-derived CDR1 and CDR2 are MNHNY and SVGAGI (reference sequence). Deletions cut 7 bases from V and 7 bases from J, with 14 bases between. The CDR3 is CASTLGTGNEQFF. Here the CDR3 DNA reads TGTGCCAGCACCCTCGGGACTGGAAATGAGCAGTTCTTC.